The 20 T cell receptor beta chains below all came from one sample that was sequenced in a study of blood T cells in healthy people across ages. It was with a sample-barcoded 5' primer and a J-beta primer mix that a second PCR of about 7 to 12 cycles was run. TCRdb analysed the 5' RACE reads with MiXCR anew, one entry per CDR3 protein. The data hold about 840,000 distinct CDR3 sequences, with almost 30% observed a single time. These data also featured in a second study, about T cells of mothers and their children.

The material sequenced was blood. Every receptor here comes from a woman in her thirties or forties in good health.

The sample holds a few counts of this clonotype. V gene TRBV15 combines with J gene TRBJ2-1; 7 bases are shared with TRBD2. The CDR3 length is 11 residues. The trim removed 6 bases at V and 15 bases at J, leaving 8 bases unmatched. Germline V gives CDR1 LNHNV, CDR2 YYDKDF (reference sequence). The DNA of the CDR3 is TGTGCCACCAGTAACCCGGGGGGACGGTTCTTC. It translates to CATSNPGGRFF.

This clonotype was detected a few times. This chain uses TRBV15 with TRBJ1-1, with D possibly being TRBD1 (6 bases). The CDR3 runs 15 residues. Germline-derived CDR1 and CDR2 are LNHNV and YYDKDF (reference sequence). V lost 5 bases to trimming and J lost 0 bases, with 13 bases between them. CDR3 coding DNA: TGTGCCACCAGCTCTCGCGACAGGATGAACACTGAAGCTTTCTTT. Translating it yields CATSSRDRMNTEAFF. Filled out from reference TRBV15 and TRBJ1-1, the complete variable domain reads DAMVIQNPRYQVTQFGKPVTLSCSQTLNHNVMYWYQQKSSQAPKLLFHYYDKDFNNEADTPDNFQSRRPNTSFCFLDIRSPGLGDTAMYLCATSSRDRMNTEAFFGQGTRLTVV.

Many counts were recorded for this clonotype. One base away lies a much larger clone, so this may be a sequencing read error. The CDR3 sequence is CASSQERASGSSSYEQYF. The CDR3 DNA is TGTGCCAGCAGCCAAGAGAGGGCTAGCGGAAGCAGCTCCTACGAGCAGTACTTC. The rearrangement joins TRBV4-2 to TRBJ2-7; 7 bases align to TRBD2. Germline V gene data show CDR1 as LGHNA and CDR2 as YNFKEQ. V shed 0 bases and J 0 bases; nucleotides not matched to a gene: 11. CDR3 size: 18 residues.

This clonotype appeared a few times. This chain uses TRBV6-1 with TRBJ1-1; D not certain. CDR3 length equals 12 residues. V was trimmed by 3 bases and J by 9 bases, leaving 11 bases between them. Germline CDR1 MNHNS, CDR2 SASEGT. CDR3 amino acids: CASSESSKKAFF. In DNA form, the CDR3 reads TGTGCCAGCAGTGAGTCCAGCAAAAAAGCTTTCTTT.

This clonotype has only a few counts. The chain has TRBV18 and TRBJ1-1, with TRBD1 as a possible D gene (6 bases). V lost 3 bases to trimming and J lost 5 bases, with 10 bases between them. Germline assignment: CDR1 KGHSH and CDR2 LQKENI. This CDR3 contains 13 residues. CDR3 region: CASSPGQRTEAFF. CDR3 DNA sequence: TGTGCCAGCTCACCCGGACAGCGGACTGAAGCTTTCTTT.

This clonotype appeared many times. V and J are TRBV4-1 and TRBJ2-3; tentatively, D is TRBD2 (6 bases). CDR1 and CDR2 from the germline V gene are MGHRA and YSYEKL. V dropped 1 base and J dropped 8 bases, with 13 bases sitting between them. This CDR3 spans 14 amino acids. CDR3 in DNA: TGCGCCAGCAGCCAAGTCTCTGGAGGGTCTACGCAGTATTTT. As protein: CASSQVSGGSTQYF.

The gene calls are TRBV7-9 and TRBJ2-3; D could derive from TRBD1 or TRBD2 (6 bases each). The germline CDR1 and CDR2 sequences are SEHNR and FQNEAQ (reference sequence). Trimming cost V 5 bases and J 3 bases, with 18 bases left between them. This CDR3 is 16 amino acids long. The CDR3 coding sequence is TGTGCCAGCAGCCCCAAGGTGGGCGGGACAACAGATACGCAGTATTTT. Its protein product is CASSPKVGGTTDTQYF.

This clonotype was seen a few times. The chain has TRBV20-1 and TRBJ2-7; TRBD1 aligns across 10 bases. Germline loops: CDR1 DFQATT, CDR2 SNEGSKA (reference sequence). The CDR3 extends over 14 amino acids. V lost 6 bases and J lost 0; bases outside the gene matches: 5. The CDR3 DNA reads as TGCAGTGCCCCGGGACAGGGGTCCTCCTACGAGCAGTACTTC. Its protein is CSAPGQGSSYEQYF.

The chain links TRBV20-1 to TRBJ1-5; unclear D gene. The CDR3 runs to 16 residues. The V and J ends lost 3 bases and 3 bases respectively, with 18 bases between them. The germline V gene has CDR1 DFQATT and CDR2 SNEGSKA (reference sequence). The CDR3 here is CSASTPGKRDNQPQHF. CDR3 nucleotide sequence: TGCAGTGCTAGCACACCCGGGAAAAGGGACAATCAGCCCCAGCATTTT.

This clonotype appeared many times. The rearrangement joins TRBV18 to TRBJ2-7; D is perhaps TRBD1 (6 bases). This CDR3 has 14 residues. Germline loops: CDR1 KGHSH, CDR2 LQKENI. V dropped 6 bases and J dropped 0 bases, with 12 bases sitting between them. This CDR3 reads CASSPTQGSYEQYF. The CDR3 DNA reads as TGTGCCAGCTCTCCTACACAGGGCTCCTACGAGCAGTACTTC. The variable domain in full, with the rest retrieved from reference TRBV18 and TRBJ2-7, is NAGVMQNPRHLVRRRGQEARLRCSPMKGHSHVYWYRQLPEEGLKFMVYLQKENIIDESGMPKERFSAEFPKEGPSILRIQQVVRGDSAAYFCASSPTQGSYEQYFGPGTRLTVT.

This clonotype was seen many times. The CDR3 nucleotides are TGTGCCAGCAGCGTGACTAGCGGGGGAGCCCGGGAGCAGTTCTTC. This codes for CASSVTSGGAREQFF. The chain has TRBV5-5 and TRBJ2-1, with 12 bases fitting TRBD2. Per germline, CDR1 SGHKS and CDR2 YYEKEE (reference sequence). V lost 4 bases and J lost 10; bases outside the gene matches: 9. This CDR3 is built from 15 residues.

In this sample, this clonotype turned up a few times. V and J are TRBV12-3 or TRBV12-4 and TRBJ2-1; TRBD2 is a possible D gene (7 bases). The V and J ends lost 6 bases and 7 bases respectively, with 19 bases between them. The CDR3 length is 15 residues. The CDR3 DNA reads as TGTGCCAGCAGGACCTGGGGGGGGCAAGAAAATGAGCAGTTCTTC. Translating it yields CASRTWGGQENEQFF.

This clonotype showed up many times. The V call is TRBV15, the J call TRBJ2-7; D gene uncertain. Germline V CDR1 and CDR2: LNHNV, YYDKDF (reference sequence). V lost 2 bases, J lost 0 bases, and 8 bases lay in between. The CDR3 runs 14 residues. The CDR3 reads CATSRSGFSYEQYF. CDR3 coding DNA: TGTGCCACCAGCAGATCGGGCTTCTCCTACGAGCAGTACTTC. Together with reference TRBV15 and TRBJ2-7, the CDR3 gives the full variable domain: DAMVIQNPRYQVTQFGKPVTLSCSQTLNHNVMYWYQQKSSQAPKLLFHYYDKDFNNEADTPDNFQSRRPNTSFCFLDIRSPGLGDTAMYLCATSRSGFSYEQYFGPGTRLTVT.

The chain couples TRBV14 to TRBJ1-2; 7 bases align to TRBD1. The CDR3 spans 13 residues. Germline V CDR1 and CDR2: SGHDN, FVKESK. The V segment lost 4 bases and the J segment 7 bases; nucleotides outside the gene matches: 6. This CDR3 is CASSPLGTAGYTF. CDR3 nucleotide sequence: TGTGCCAGCAGCCCCCTAGGGACAGCTGGCTACACCTTC.

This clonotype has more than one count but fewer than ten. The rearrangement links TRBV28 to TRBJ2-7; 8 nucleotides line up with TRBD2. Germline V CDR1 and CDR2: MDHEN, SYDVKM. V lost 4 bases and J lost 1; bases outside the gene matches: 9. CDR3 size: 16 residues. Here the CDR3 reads CASSSAGGASSYEQYF. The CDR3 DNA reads TGTGCCAGCAGTTCCGCGGGGGGCGCGTCTTCCTACGAGCAGTACTTC.

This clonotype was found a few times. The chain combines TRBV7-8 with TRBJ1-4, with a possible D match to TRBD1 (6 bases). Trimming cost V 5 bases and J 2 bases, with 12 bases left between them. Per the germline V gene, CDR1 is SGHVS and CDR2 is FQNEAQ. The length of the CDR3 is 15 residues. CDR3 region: CASSTRGPTNEKLFF. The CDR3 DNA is TGTGCCAGCAGCACCAGGGGCCCGACTAATGAAAAACTGTTTTTT.

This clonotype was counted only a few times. The CDR3 sequence: CASSLLVADPTEQFF. In DNA, the CDR3 is TGCGCCAGCAGCTTGTTGGTAGCGGACCCAACTGAGCAGTTCTTC. This chain links TRBV5-1 with TRBJ2-1; maybe TRBD2 (6 bases). The germline V gene encodes CDR1 SGHRS and CDR2 YFSETQ. The V end lost 1 base, the J end lost 9 bases, and 17 bases lay between the germline ends. The length of the CDR3 is 15 residues.

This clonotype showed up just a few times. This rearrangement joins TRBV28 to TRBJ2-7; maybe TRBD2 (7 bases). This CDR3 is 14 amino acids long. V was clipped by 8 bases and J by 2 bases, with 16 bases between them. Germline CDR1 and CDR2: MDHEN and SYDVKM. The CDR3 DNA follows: TGTGCCAGCCGTGGGGGGGCTCGGACCTACGAGCAGTACTTC. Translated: CASRGGARTYEQYF.

The DNA for the CDR3 is TGTGCCATCAGTGAGTCGGGACTAGCGAGCCGCGGAGGCACAGATACGCAGTATTTT. Amino acids: CAISESGLASRGGTDTQYF. The V call is TRBV10-3, the J call TRBJ2-3; 10 bases match TRBD2. V was clipped by 0 bases and J by 1 base; unmatched bases: 10. Germline loops: CDR1 ENHRY, CDR2 SYGVKD. The CDR3 runs 19 residues.

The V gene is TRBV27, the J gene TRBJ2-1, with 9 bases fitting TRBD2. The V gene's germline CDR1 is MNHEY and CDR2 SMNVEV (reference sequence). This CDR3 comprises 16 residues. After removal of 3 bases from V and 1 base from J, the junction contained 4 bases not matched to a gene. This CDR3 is CASSFSLAGSYNEQFF. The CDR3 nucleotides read TGTGCCAGCAGTTTTTCGCTAGCGGGATCCTACAATGAGCAGTTCTTC.